One sample yielded the 17 T cell receptor beta chains listed below, sequenced in a study of T-cell memory formation after mild COVID-19. One entry per CDR3 protein results from TCRdb running MiXCR on the 5' RACE reads. The sample carries 560,000 or so distinct CDR3 sequences, 17% recorded once. Sequencing input: PBMCs or a T cell subset sorted from them (not recorded which). These receptors were collected from an adult woman who had mild COVID-19 (a few samples of this study predate the infection). Cell type and time point are not known.

This clonotype appeared a few times. V and J are TRBV5-1 and TRBJ2-7; 8 bases align to TRBD2. Germline V gene lookup returns CDR1 SGHRS and CDR2 YFSETQ. The CDR3 extends over 16 amino acids. V trimming: 5 bases; J trimming: 3 bases; junction bases outside the gene matches: 13. The CDR3 DNA reads as TGCGCCAGCAGACCAGATAGCGGGGTAGGATTCTACGAGCAGTACTTC. This gives the protein CASRPDSGVGFYEQYF. The variable domain in full, completed from reference TRBV5-1 and TRBJ2-7, reads KAGVTQTPRYLIKTRGQQVTLSCSPISGHRSVSWYQQTPGQGLQFLFEYFSETQRNKGNFPGRFSGRQFSNSRSEMNVSTLELGDSALYLCASRPDSGVGFYEQYFGPGTRLTVT.

The CDR3 is CASSPQGVRIGYTF. CDR3 in DNA: TGTGCCAGCAGTCCTCAGGGTGTCCGAATTGGCTACACCTTC. This sequence joins TRBV12-3 or TRBV12-4 and TRBJ1-2, with a weak D call TRBD1 (5 bases). The CDR3 is 14 residues long. Trimming stripped 5 bases from V and 7 bases from J, with 17 bases between.

This clonotype was picked up many times. The chain recombines TRBV4-2 with TRBJ2-3; D is ambiguous. CDR1 and CDR2 (germline): LGHNA, YNFKEQ. The CDR3 is 12 amino acids. V shed 0 bases and J shed 6 bases, with 4 bases lying between them. In DNA form, the CDR3 reads TGTGCCAGCAGCCAAGATCGCGATACGCAGTATTTT. Its translation: CASSQDRDTQYF.

This clonotype was counted at least ten times. A junction end diverges from the germline sequence, so it may reflect a read error. V and J are TRBV7-9 and TRBJ2-7; D is perhaps TRBD2 (5 bases). CDR1 and CDR2 (germline): SEHNR, FQNEAQ (reference sequence). This CDR3 region has 13 residues. The CDR3 DNA follows: TGTGCCAGCAGGTTAGGAGGACCGGGCGAGCAGTACTTC. It translates to CASRLGGPGEQYF.

This clonotype was found many times. The rearrangement joins TRBV7-9 to TRBJ2-7; the D is unclear. The germline V gene has CDR1 SEHNR and CDR2 FQNEAQ (reference sequence). V lost 6 bases and J 7 bases, leaving 19 bases between the germline ends. The CDR3 has 14 amino acids. CDR3 coding DNA: TGTGCCAGCAGTCCCGGGCCCCCTTACGGGGAGCAGTACTTC. Amino acids: CASSPGPPYGEQYF.

In its sample, this clonotype was seen many times. J is TRBJ2-7 and V is TRBV7-9; 7 nucleotides agree with TRBD1. There are 16 residues in the CDR3. The V gene's germline CDR1 is SEHNR and CDR2 FQNEAQ (reference sequence). V lost 7 bases, J lost 4 bases, and 16 bases stayed unmatched. CDR3 amino acids: CASTNPTGYDRYEQYF. The CDR3 DNA follows: TGTGCCAGCACCAACCCGACAGGGTATGACCGATACGAGCAGTACTTC. The full variable domain, its missing parts supplied by reference TRBV7-9 and TRBJ2-7, is DTGVSQNPRHKITKRGQNVTFRCDPISEHNRLYWYRQTLGQGPEFLTYFQNEAQLEKSRLLSDRFSAERPKGSFSTLEIQRTEQGDSAMYLCASTNPTGYDRYEQYFGPGTRLTVT.

Ten or more counts support this clonotype. V and J are TRBV12-3 or TRBV12-4 and TRBJ2-5, with D possibly called TRBD1 or TRBD2 (5 bases each). V shed 10 bases and J shed 7 bases, with 25 bases lying between them. This CDR3 is 15 amino acids long. CDR3 in DNA: TGTGCCACTACTCACCGAGGGGATCGACCGGGGACCCAGTACTTC. Protein product: CATTHRGDRPGTQYF.

The chain couples TRBV9 to TRBJ2-7; D gene ambiguous. This CDR3 spans 17 amino acids. V shed 0 bases and J shed 0 bases, with 16 bases lying between them. Germline CDR1 SGDLS, CDR2 YYNGEE. As DNA, the CDR3 is TGTGCCAGCAGCGTAGGCCCACACTACACACGCTCCTACGAGCAGTACTTC. The encoded protein is CASSVGPHYTRSYEQYF.

This clonotype was counted a few times. The V gene is TRBV12-3 or TRBV12-4, the J gene TRBJ2-3, with 7 bases aligning to TRBD2. The CDR3 consists of 14 residues. Trimming at V came to 6 bases and at J to 6 bases, leaving 9 bases not matched to a gene. CDR3 sequence: CASSSSRGVDTQYF. The CDR3 DNA reads TGTGCCAGCAGCTCCTCCCGGGGGGTGGATACGCAGTATTTT.

This clonotype showed up just a few times. This chain connects TRBV30 to TRBJ1-2, with D unresolved. This CDR3 spans 12 amino acids. The ends were cut back, 5 bases at V and 8 bases at J, with 15 bases in the middle. Germline V gene lookup returns CDR1 GTSNPN and CDR2 SVGIG (reference sequence). Here the CDR3 DNA reads TGTGCCTGGGTTCCTAGGACGTCGGGCTACACCTTC. It encodes CAWVPRTSGYTF.

This clonotype came up many times. The chain is built from TRBV11-2 and TRBJ2-5; D unclear. In germline, CDR1 is SGHAT, CDR2 FQNNGV. The CDR3 has 13 amino acids. V lost 6 bases, J lost 2 bases, and 10 bases lay in between. CDR3 bases: TGTGCCAGCAGTCCATTCCGTCAAGAGACCCAGTACTTC. Translated: CASSPFRQETQYF.

The sample holds a few counts of this clonotype. Written as DNA, the CDR3 is TGCAGTGCCAACAGAGTGAACACTGAAGCTTTCTTT. Translation: CSANRVNTEAFF. The chain has TRBV20-1 and TRBJ1-1, with D unresolved. Trimming pared 6 bases from V and 0 bases from J, leaving 8 bases between. The CDR3 extends over 12 amino acids. Germline V CDR1 and CDR2: DFQATT, SNEGSKA (reference sequence).

The rearrangement links TRBV4-3 to TRBJ2-1; a possible D gene is TRBD2 (6 bases). The germline CDR1 and CDR2 sequences are LGHNA and YSLEER. V shed 0 bases and J shed 8 bases, with 17 bases lying between them. This CDR3 is 16 amino acids long. CDR3 nucleotides: TGCGCCAGCAGCCAAGAAAGGGACTCCACCTCCGATGAGCAGTTCTTC. Translation: CASSQERDSTSDEQFF.

This clonotype was seen a few times. The chain uses TRBV30 and TRBJ2-7, with D hard to call. The CDR3 spans 11 residues. Germline CDR1 GTSNPN, CDR2 SVGIG (reference sequence). V dropped 3 bases and J dropped 2 bases, with 5 bases sitting between them. CDR3 residues: CAWRGPYEQYF. Here the CDR3 DNA reads TGTGCCTGGAGAGGTCCCTACGAGCAGTACTTC.

J is TRBJ1-1 and V is TRBV4-3; 9 nucleotides align to TRBD1. Germline lookup yields CDR1 LGHNA and CDR2 YSLEER. This CDR3 has 16 amino acids. The V segment lost 4 bases and the J segment 0 bases; nucleotides outside the gene matches: 6. Here the CDR3 DNA reads TGCGCCAGCAGCCCAGGGACAGGGAAAGTGAACACTGAAGCTTTCTTT. Translation: CASSPGTGKVNTEAFF.

Regarding this clonotype: A much larger clone differs by one base, so this may be a read error. The chain carries TRBV5-1 and TRBJ2-6, with D possibly TRBD1 on 5 matching bases. The CDR3 contains 16 residues. Germline CDR1 reads SGHRS; CDR2 reads YFSETQ. The CDR3 protein is CASSLGALSGAKVLTF. In DNA form, the CDR3 reads TGCGCCAGCAGCTTGGGGGCCCTCTCTGGGGCCAAAGTCCTGACTTTC.

The rearrangement links TRBV5-1 to TRBJ2-1; 9 bases align to TRBD2. The CDR3 totals 13 residues. Germline V lookup: CDR1 SGHRS, CDR2 YFSETQ. V dropped 4 bases and J dropped 10; count of bases not matched to a gene: 6. The CDR3 DNA reads TGCGCCAGCAGCGTACTAGCGGGCGGAGAGCAGTTCTTC. This codes for CASSVLAGGEQFF.